This entry describes one TCR beta chain. Antigen specificity is unknown. This entry belongs to a study of CD8+ T cells in alopecia areata. At the level of the study: For treated patients, severity scores reflected the percentage of scalp area affected.

The sample's treatment: oral pan-JAK inhibitor, 5-10 mg twice daily. Punch biopsies of lesional scalp, plus peripheral blood, were taken from alopecia areata patients. The study's findings and limits: Normal skin's resident alphabeta T cells are sequenced alongside lesional scalp T cells. Among patients, TCR sharing was less clear than in mice, a difference possibly due in part to HLA diversity in the patient population.

In germline, CDR1 is SQVTM, CDR2 ANQGSEA. The CDR3 has 13 amino acids. The V gene lost 4 bases and the J gene lost 4 bases, with 11 bases spanning the gap. cDNA prepared by RNA extraction and subsequent reverse transcription served as the template for sequencing. The assay was immunoSEQ multiplex PCR, and TCRdb's table has in-frame clones only and misses some. Of about 200,000 clones listed, 64% are singletons. The chain carries TRBV29-1 and TRBJ1-5; TRBD1 is a possible D gene (6 bases). Specimen: CD4+ T cells sorted from blood, collected at week 4, from a patient treated with tofacitinib. This receptor was taken from a human donor with alopecia areata. DNA of the CDR3: TGCAGCGTTGCGCGGACAGATAATCAGCCCCAGCATTTT. The encoded protein is CSVARTDNQPQHF.